These T cell receptor beta chains were read from a single sample in a study of CD8 T cells in Susac syndrome. Via MiXCR, TCRdb re-called the immunoSEQ multiplex PCR reads, giving one row per CDR3 protein. Of about 200,000 distinct CDR3 sequences listed, roughly 96% were seen once; the top ten hold 0.1%. The sequencing input was CD4+ T cells from PBMCs. The receptors originated from a human donor in good health. The CDR3 runs from the conserved cysteine through the conserved F or W. D genes are given only for firm matches. The listing skips clone size in some rows; elsewhere it reads once, few, many or a size class.

j_call | clone_size | d_call | v_call | cdr3_aa | cdr3_nt
TRBJ2-3 | NA | TRBD2 | TRBV5-1 | CASSSKRTSGTSTDTQYF | TGCGCCAGCAGCTCAAAAAGGACTAGCGGTACTAGCACAGATACGCAGTATTTT
TRBJ2-3 | NA | NA | TRBV20-1 | CSARVAEDTQYF | TGCAGTGCTAGGGTGGCCGAAGATACGCAGTATTTT
TRBJ2-5 | once | NA | TRBV30 | CAWSSLGSGVETQYF | TGTGCCTGGAGTTCCCTCGGGTCGGGGGTTGAGACCCAGTACTTC
TRBJ1-3 | NA | TRBD1 | TRBV7-2 | CASSYTGAASGNTIYF | TGTGCCAGCAGCTATACAGGGGCCGCCTCTGGAAACACCATATATTTT
TRBJ1-1 | NA | NA | TRBV12-3/TRBV12-4 | CASSTTGLTEAFF | TGTGCCAGCAGTACTACAGGGTTAACTGAAGCTTTCTTT
TRBJ1-2 | NA | NA | TRBV20-1 | CSARPTGRDYGYTF | TGCAGTGCTAGACCGACAGGAAGGGACTATGGCTACACCTTC
TRBJ2-1 | once | NA | TRBV30 | CAWSVEAKYEQFF | TGTGCCTGGAGTGTAGAGGCTAAATATGAGCAGTTCTTC
TRBJ2-2 | NA | TRBD1 | TRBV29-1 | CSANRGSTGELFF | TGCAGCGCAAACAGGGGCAGCACCGGGGAGCTGTTTTTT
TRBJ1-1 | NA | NA | TRBV27 | CASRRTANTEAFF | TGTGCCAGCAGGAGGACTGCGAACACTGAAGCTTTCTTT
TRBJ2-5 | once | NA | TRBV27 | CASRPNGQTQYF | TGTGCCAGCAGACCAAACGGGCAGACCCAGTACTTC
TRBJ2-7 | once | TRBD2 | TRBV5-1 | CASSQGLFGGEQYF | TGCGCCAGCAGCCAAGGATTATTCGGGGGGGAGCAGTACTTC
TRBJ2-7 | NA | NA | TRBV29-1 | CSGAGGQGNYEQYF | TGCAGCGGTGCGGGGGGACAGGGTAACTACGAGCAGTACTTC
TRBJ2-1 | NA | NA | TRBV20-1 | CSAPSAGLASNEQFF | TGCAGTGCTCCCTCGGCCGGGCTAGCTAGCAATGAGCAGTTCTTC
TRBJ2-3 | NA | NA | TRBV6-2/TRBV6-3 | CASIDDYTDTQYF | TGTGCCAGCATAGATGACTACACAGATACGCAGTATTTT
TRBJ1-1 | NA | NA | TRBV30 | CAWINRGAEAFF | TGTGCCTGGATAAACCGGGGCGCTGAAGCTTTCTTT
TRBJ1-4 | NA | TRBD1 | TRBV29-1 | CSVGSLSGGNEKLFF | TGCAGCGTTGGGAGCCTGTCAGGGGGAAATGAAAAACTGTTTTTT
TRBJ2-1 | NA | NA | TRBV27 | CASSSRQLMYNEQFF | TGTGCCAGCAGTTCTAGACAGCTAATGTACAATGAGCAGTTCTTC
TRBJ1-2 | NA | NA | TRBV9 | CASSPRTTANGYTF | TGTGCCAGCAGCCCTCGGACAACCGCCAATGGCTACACCTTC
TRBJ2-3 | NA | NA | TRBV27 | CASSSTLYLADTQYF | TGTGCCAGCAGTTCAACTCTCTATTTGGCAGATACGCAGTATTTT
TRBJ2-6 | NA | NA | TRBV7-9 | CASSLVMGRGPGANVLTF | TGTGCCAGCAGCCTCGTCATGGGGAGAGGGCCTGGGGCCAACGTCCTGACTTTC
TRBJ1-1 | NA | NA | TRBV3-1 | CASSHADRYEAFF | TGTGCCAGCAGCCACGCGGACAGATATGAAGCTTTCTTT
TRBJ2-3 | NA | TRBD2 | TRBV7-3 | CASDREEGYF | TGTGCCAGCGATCGGGAGGAGGGGTATTTT
TRBJ2-3 | NA | NA | TRBV2 | CASLVRTDTQYF | TGTGCCAGTCTCGTCAGAACAGATACGCAGTATTTT
TRBJ2-5 | few | NA | TRBV30 | CAWSGETQYF | TGTGCCTGGAGTGGGGAGACCCAGTACTTC
TRBJ2-7 | NA | NA | TRBV6-2/TRBV6-3 | CASSYFRDGYSYEQYF | TGTGCCAGCAGTTACTTCCGGGACGGCTACTCCTACGAGCAGTACTTC
TRBJ2-5 | NA | NA | TRBV7-9 | CASVDYQETQYF | TGTGCCAGCGTCGATTACCAAGAGACCCAGTACTTC
TRBJ2-3 | NA | TRBD1 | TRBV5-4 | CASSWGQGDTQYF | TGTGCCAGCAGCTGGGGACAGGGGGATACGCAGTATTTT
TRBJ2-7 | NA | NA | TRBV19 | CASSRTGYEQYF | TGTGCCAGCTCCCGGACCGGTTACGAGCAGTACTTC
TRBJ1-1 | NA | NA | TRBV7-2 | CASSSEGGTEAFF | TGTGCCAGCAGCTCGGAGGGAGGAACTGAAGCTTTCTTT
TRBJ2-1 | NA | TRBD2 | TRBV29-1 | CSVEETTQTSGRGYNEQFF | TGCAGCGTTGAAGAGACTACCCAGACTAGCGGGCGGGGATACAATGAGCAGTTCTTC
TRBJ1-5 | once | NA | TRBV2 | CASSDRQFNQPQHF | TGTGCCAGCAGTGATAGACAGTTCAATCAGCCCCAGCATTTT
TRBJ1-2 | NA | TRBD1 | TRBV3-1 | CASSQETGGTYGYTF | TGTGCCAGCAGCCAAGAAACAGGGGGGACCTATGGCTACACCTTC
TRBJ2-1 | NA | NA | TRBV3-1 | CASSQDAGSYNEQFF | TGTGCCAGCAGCCAAGATGCCGGGAGCTACAATGAGCAGTTCTTC
TRBJ1-6 | NA | NA | TRBV14 | CASSQEPRVDSPLHF | TGTGCCAGCAGCCAAGAACCCAGGGTAGATTCACCCCTCCACTTT
TRBJ2-3 | NA | NA | TRBV27 | CASSFEGADTQYF | TGTGCCAGCAGTTTTGAGGGGGCAGATACGCAGTATTTT
TRBJ2-1 | NA | NA | TRBV7-2 | CASMLAPYNEQFF | TGTGCCAGCATGTTAGCGCCATACAATGAGCAGTTCTTC
TRBJ2-3 | few | TRBD2 | TRBV29-1 | CSVEGEGRTDTQYF | TGCAGCGTTGAGGGGGAGGGCCGCACAGATACGCAGTATTTT
TRBJ2-1 | NA | TRBD1 | TRBV5-1 | CASSLTGGKSEQFF | TGCGCCAGCAGCTTAACAGGGGGCAAGTCGGAGCAGTTCTTC
TRBJ1-5 | NA | NA | TRBV25-1 | CASRSAGMGQPQHF | TGTGCCAGCAGGTCGGCAGGGATGGGGCAGCCCCAGCATTTT
TRBJ1-1 | NA | TRBD1 | TRBV6-1 | CASSPDRGLGEAFF | TGTGCCAGCAGTCCGGACAGGGGACTTGGGGAAGCTTTCTTT
TRBJ2-2 | NA | NA | TRBV20-1 | CSAPSGFPGELFF | TGCAGTGCTCCCTCGGGGTTTCCCGGGGAGCTGTTTTTT
TRBJ2-3 | once | TRBD2 | TRBV7-6 | CASSPTSGVGDTQYF | TGTGCCAGCAGCCCGACTAGCGGGGTTGGAGATACGCAGTATTTT
TRBJ1-5 | NA | NA | TRBV9 | CASSETGTNQPQHF | TGTGCCAGCAGCGAAACAGGGACTAATCAGCCCCAGCATTTT
TRBJ2-1 | NA | TRBD1 | TRBV9 | CASSPRQGSSYNEQFF | TGTGCCAGCAGCCCACGACAGGGGAGCTCCTACAATGAGCAGTTCTTC
TRBJ2-1 | NA | NA | TRBV20-1 | CSARDRGLRDEQFF | TGCAGTGCTAGAGATCGAGGACTGAGGGATGAGCAGTTCTTC
TRBJ1-5 | NA | NA | TRBV3-1 | CASSQYTGRGSNQPQHF | TGTGCCAGCAGCCAATATACGGGACGAGGAAGCAATCAGCCCCAGCATTTT
TRBJ1-1 | NA | NA | TRBV29-1 | CSVVGALNTEAFF | TGCAGCGTAGTAGGGGCGTTGAACACTGAAGCTTTCTTT
TRBJ2-5 | NA | TRBD2 | TRBV29-1 | CSVGLAGDGETQYF | TGCAGCGTGGGACTAGCGGGGGACGGTGAGACCCAGTACTTC
TRBJ2-1 | NA | NA | TRBV29-1 | CSVDRQSSYNEQFF | TGCAGCGTTGATAGACAGAGCTCCTACAATGAGCAGTTCTTC